This TCR beta chain derives from a study of T-cell memory formation after mild COVID-19. The CDR3 covers 12 residues. Per germline, CDR1 MDHEN and CDR2 SYDVKM. Losses at the gene ends were 5 bases for V and 12 bases for J; bases not matched to a gene: 6. From 5'RACE with constant-segment primers came TCR alpha and TCR beta cDNA libraries that carried sample barcodes and UMIs. TCRdb reprocessed the 5' RACE reads via MiXCR and lists one record per CDR3 protein. Among roughly 610,000 distinct CDR3 sequences listed, roughly 17% were seen once. This TCR was recovered from an adult woman who had mild COVID-19 (a few samples of this study predate the infection). Cell type and time point are not known. Material: PBMCs or a T cell subset sorted from them (not recorded which). This chain joins TRBV28 and TRBJ1-2; 10 nucleotides align to TRBD1. Here the CDR3 DNA reads TGTGCCAGCAGTAATCCGGGACAGGGGAACACCTTC. Residues: CASSNPGQGNTF.